This is a list of T cell receptor beta chains from one sample in a study of breast tumors, draining lymph nodes, adjacent tissues. TCRdb re-called the multiplex PCR reads with MiXCR, one entry per CDR3 protein. Among about 35,000 distinct CDR3 sequences listed, 36% were seen once. Specimen: breast tumor tissue. These receptors all come from a female donor with breast cancer. Some clones in this sample may be carry-over from other donors' samples. The CDR3 runs from the conserved cysteine through the conserved F or W. D genes are given only for firm matches. Expanded clones get a size class; other rows say once, few or many, or leave the size out.

d_gene,j_gene,v_gene,abundance,CDR3nt,CDR3aa
TRBD1,TRBJ1-3,TRBV12-3/TRBV12-4,many,TGTGCCAGCAGTTTTGGGACAGACTCTGGAAACACCATATATTTT,CASSFGTDSGNTIYF
TRBD1,TRBJ2-5,TRBV29-1,many,TGCAGCGTTGAGTCGGACAGGGGGCGAGGAGAGACCCAGTACTTC,CSVESDRGRGETQYF
-,TRBJ2-7,TRBV6-1,many,TGTGCCAGCAGAGGAGGGAGTTCCTACGAGCAGTACTTC,CASRGGSSYEQYF
-,TRBJ2-4,TRBV29-1,many,TGCAGCGCAAGGGACACAGTTGAGTACTTC,CSARDTVEYF
-,TRBJ1-1,TRBV10-3,-,TGTGCCATCAGACAGGGACGGGACACTGAAGCTTTCTTT,CAIRQGRDTEAFF
-,TRBJ2-6,TRBV4-1,few,TGCGCCAGCAGCCAAGGTGACTCTGGGGCCAACGTCCTGACTTTC,CASSQGDSGANVLTF
-,TRBJ1-6,TRBV11-2,many,TGTGCCAGCAGCCCCTGGGCAGGCCCCGCACCCCTCCACTTT,CASSPWAGPAPLHF
TRBD2,TRBJ2-2,TRBV9,many,TGTGCCAGCAGCGTAGATGTGGGGGGGACTAGCACCGGGGAGCTGTTTTTT,CASSVDVGGTSTGELFF
-,TRBJ2-3,TRBV11-2,many,TGTGCCAGCAGCTGGAGCACAGATACGCAGTATTTT,CASSWSTDTQYF
TRBD1,TRBJ1-2,TRBV6-6,once,TGTGCCAGCAGTACAAGGACAGGCGAATTCTATGGCTACACCTTC,CASSTRTGEFYGYTF
-,TRBJ1-2,TRBV27,-,TGTGCCAGCAGTCCGGGGAGGGTTTCCTATGGCTACACCTTC,CASSPGRVSYGYTF
-,TRBJ2-3,TRBV10-3,-,TGTGCCATCAGTGACGTTGGGACAACCTCTAGCACAGATACGCAGTATTTT,CAISDVGTTSSTDTQYF
TRBD1,TRBJ2-2,TRBV19,many,TGTGCCAGTAGTATAACAGGGACAGGGGGCACCGGGGAGCTGTTTTTT,CASSITGTGGTGELFF
-,TRBJ2-2,TRBV30,medium-sized,TGTGCCCTTTCCGGGGGAACGAACACCGGGGAGCTGTTTTTT,CALSGGTNTGELFF
TRBD2,TRBJ2-3,TRBV11-2,many,TGTGCCAGCAGCTTTGGGGCGGGAGGAAGCACAGATACGCAGTATTTT,CASSFGAGGSTDTQYF
TRBD2,TRBJ2-2,TRBV11-2,many,TGTGCCAGCAGCTTAGGAGCGGGAGTAGTCGGGGAGCTGTTTTTT,CASSLGAGVVGELFF
TRBD2,TRBJ2-2,TRBV11-2,-,TGTGCCAGCAGCCCTGGGGCTAGCGGGAGGAGGACCGGGGAGCTGTTTTTT,CASSPGASGRRTGELFF
-,TRBJ2-5,TRBV10-3,large,TGTGCCATCAGTGATTGGGGGCAAGAGACCCAGTACTTC,CAISDWGQETQYF
TRBD2,TRBJ2-1,TRBV7-8,many,TGTGCCAGCAGCTCCATCGCGGGAGTAACATACAATGAGCAGTTCTTC,CASSSIAGVTYNEQFF
-,TRBJ1-5,TRBV19,many,TGTGCCAGTAGTATCTTGAACCCGGTGGGTAGCAATCAGCCCCAGCATTTT,CASSILNPVGSNQPQHF
TRBD1,TRBJ1-5,TRBV19,many,TGTGCCAGTTGCCTAGCGCAGGGACAGGGTTTGAATAGCAATCAGCCCCAGCATTTT,CASCLAQGQGLNSNQPQHF
TRBD1,TRBJ1-2,TRBV5-8,many,TGTGCCAGCAGCGATCGACAGGGGGCCTATGGCTACACCTTC,CASSDRQGAYGYTF
TRBD1,TRBJ2-3,TRBV19,-,TGTGCCAGTAGTTACTCCCCAGGGGGCCCTAGCACAGATACGCAGTATTTT,CASSYSPGGPSTDTQYF
TRBD1,TRBJ1-2,TRBV20-1,-,TGCGGTGCTAGAGTACTGCGACCAGGGACAGGGGTCAACTATGGCTACACCTTC,CGARVLRPGTGVNYGYTF
TRBD1,TRBJ1-2,TRBV4-2,many,TGTGCCAGCAGCCAGCAGGGGGCATCCAACTATGGCTACACCTTC,CASSQQGASNYGYTF
-,TRBJ2-7,TRBV10-2,-,TGCGCCAGCACACCGGGTAGCGCGTCCTACGAGCAGTACTTC,CASTPGSASYEQYF
-,TRBJ1-1,TRBV2,few,TGTGCCAGCAGTGATAGGGGGGGGAACACTGAAGCTTTCTTT,CASSDRGGNTEAFF
-,TRBJ2-1,TRBV7-2,-,TGTGCCAGCAGCTTAGACCAAGGCTCCTACAATGAGCAGTTCTTC,CASSLDQGSYNEQFF
TRBD1,TRBJ2-5,TRBV20-1,many,TGCAGTGCGGGACAGGGCGTCCAAGAGACCCAGTACTTC,CSAGQGVQETQYF
TRBD2,TRBJ2-5,TRBV2,many,TGTGCCAGCAGTCCCCTCGGACTAGGAGAGACCCAGTACTTC,CASSPLGLGETQYF
-,TRBJ2-3,TRBV20-1,-,TGCAGTACCAAGGGCGCAGATACGCAGTATTTT,CSTKGADTQYF
TRBD2,TRBJ2-2,TRBV11-2,many,TGTGCCAGCAGCTCTAGCGGGAGGAAGAACACCGGGGAGCTGTTTTTT,CASSSSGRKNTGELFF
-,TRBJ1-3,TRBV7-2,-,TGTGCCAGCAGCTTAGCTTCAGCCTCTGGAAGCACCATATATTTT,CASSLASASGSTIYF
TRBD2,TRBJ2-1,TRBV29-1,once,TGCAGCGTTGACATAGCGGGGGGGCTATACAATGAGCAGTTCTTC,CSVDIAGGLYNEQFF
TRBD2,TRBJ2-1,TRBV7-2,many,TGTGCCAGCAGCCCCTTAGGACTAGCTTCCCAAAATGAGCAGTTCTTC,CASSPLGLASQNEQFF
-,TRBJ2-5,TRBV15,-,TGTGCCACCACCCGTTATGGGCTACAAGAGACCCAGTACTTC,CATTRYGLQETQYF